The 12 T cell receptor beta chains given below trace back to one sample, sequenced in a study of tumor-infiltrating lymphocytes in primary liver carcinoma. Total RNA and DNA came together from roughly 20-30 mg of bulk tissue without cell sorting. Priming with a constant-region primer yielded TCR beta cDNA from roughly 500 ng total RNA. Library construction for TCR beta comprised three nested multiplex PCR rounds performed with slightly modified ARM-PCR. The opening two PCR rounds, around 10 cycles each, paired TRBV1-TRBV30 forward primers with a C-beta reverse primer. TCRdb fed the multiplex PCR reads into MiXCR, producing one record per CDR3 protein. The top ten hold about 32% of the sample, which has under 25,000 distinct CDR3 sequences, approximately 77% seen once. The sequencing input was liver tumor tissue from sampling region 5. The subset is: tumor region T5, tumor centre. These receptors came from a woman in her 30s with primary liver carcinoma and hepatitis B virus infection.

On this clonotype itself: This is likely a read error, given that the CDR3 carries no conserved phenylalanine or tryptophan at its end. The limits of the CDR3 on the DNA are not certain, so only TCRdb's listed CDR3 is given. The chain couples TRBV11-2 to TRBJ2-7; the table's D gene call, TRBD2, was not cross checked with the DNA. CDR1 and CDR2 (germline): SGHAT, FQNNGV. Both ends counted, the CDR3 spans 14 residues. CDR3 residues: CASSPPGLHYEQCL.

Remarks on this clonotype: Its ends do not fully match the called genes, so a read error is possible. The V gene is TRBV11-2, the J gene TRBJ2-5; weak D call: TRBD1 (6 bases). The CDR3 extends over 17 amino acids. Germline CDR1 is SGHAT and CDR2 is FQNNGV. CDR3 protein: CTSSPPEQGVGKETQYF. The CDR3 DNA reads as TGTACCAGCAGCCCCCCTGAACAGGGAGTTGGGAAAGAGACCCAATACTTC.

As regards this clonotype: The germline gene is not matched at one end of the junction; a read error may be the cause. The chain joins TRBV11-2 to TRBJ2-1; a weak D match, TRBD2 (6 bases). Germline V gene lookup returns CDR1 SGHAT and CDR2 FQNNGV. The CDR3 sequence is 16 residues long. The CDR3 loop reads CATSLSLDGSYNEQFF. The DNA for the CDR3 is TGTGCCACTAGCTTAAGCCTGGACGGGAGCTACAATGAGCAGTTCTTT.

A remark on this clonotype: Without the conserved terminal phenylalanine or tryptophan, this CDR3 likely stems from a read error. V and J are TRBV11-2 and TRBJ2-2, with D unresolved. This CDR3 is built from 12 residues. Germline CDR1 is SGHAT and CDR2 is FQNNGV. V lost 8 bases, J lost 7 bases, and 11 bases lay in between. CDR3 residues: CASCVEYGELFC. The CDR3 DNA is TGTGCCAGCTGCGTGGAGTACGGGGAGCTGTTTTGT.

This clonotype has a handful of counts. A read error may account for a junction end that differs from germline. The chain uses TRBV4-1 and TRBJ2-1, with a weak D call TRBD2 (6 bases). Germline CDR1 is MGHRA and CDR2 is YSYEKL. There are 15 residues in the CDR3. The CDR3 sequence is CASSQDGLARDGQLF. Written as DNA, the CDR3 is TGCGCCAGCAGCCAAGATGGCCTAGCGAGGGATGGGCAGCTCTTC.

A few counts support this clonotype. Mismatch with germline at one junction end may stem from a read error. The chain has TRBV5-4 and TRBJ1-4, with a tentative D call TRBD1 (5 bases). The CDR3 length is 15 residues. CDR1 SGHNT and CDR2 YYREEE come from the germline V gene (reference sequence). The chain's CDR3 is CVSSFNWGLNEKLFF. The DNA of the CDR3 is TGTGTCAGCAGCTTCAACTGGGGACTTAATGAAAAACTGTTTTTT.

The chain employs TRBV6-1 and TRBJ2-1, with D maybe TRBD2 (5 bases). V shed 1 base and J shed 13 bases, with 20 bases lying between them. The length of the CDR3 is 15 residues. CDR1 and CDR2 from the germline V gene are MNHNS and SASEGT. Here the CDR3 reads CASSEGMDLYNHQFF. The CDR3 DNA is TGTGCCAGCAGTGAAGGTATGGACTTATACAATCACCAGTTCTTC.

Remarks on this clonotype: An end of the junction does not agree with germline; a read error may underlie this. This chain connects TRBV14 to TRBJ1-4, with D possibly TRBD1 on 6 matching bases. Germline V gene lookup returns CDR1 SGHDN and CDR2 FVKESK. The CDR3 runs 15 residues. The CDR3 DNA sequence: TGTTCCAGCAGGCAAAATACAGGGACTAATGAAAAATTGTTTTTT. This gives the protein CSSRQNTGTNEKLFF.

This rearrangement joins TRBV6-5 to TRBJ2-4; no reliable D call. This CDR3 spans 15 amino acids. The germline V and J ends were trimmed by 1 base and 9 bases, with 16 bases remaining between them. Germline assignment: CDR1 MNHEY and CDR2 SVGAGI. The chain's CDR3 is CASSYYPPPGVIQYF. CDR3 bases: TGTGCCAGCAGTTACTATCCCCCCCCTGGGGTCATTCAGTACTTC.

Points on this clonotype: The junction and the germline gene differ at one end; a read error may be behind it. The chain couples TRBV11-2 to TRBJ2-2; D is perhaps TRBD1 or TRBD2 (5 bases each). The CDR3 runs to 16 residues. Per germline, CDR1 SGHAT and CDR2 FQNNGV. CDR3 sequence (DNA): TGTGCCGGCAGCTTAGCTGGGTTCGCAAACAGAGGGGAGCCGTTTTTT. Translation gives CAGSLAGFANRGEPFF.

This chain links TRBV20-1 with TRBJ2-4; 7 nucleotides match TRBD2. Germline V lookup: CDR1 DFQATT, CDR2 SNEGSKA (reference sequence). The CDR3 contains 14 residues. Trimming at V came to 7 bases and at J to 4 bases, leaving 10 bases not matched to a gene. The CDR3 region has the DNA TGCAGTGTCCCTAGCGGTTCTCAGAAAAACATTCAGTACTTC. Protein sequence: CSVPSGSQKNIQYF.

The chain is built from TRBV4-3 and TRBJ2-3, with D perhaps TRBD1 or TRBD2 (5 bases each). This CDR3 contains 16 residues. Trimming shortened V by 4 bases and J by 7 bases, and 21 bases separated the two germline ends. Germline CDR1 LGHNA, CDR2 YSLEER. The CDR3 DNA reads TGCGCCAGCAGCCGTGGTTTTGGGGGAGCCAGGCATACGCAGTATTTT. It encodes CASSRGFGGARHTQYF.